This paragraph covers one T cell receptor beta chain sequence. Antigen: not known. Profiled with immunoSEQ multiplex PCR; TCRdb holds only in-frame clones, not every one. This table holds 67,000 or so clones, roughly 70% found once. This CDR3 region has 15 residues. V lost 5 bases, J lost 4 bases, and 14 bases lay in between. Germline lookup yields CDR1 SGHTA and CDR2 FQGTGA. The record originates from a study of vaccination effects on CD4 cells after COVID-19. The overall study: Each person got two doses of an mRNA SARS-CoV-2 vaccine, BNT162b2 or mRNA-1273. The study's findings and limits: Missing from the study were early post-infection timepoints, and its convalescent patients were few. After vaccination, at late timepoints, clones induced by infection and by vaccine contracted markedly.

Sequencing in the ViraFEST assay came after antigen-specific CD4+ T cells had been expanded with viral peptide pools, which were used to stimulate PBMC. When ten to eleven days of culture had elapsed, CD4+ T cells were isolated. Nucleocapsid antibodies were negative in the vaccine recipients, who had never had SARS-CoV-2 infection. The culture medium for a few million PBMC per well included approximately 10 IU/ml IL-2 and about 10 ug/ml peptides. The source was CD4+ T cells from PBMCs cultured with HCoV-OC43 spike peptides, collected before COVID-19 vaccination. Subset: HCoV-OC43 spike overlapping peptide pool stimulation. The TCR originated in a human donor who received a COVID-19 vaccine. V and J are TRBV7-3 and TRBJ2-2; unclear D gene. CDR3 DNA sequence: TGTGCCAGCAGCCAAAACCCCTTAACCACCGGGGAGCTGTTTTTT. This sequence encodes CASSQNPLTTGELFF.